Detailed here is one T cell receptor (beta chain). Its specificity is unknown. The CDR3 length is 12 residues. Germline V gene data show CDR1 as DFQATT and CDR2 as SNEGSKA (reference sequence). V lost 7 bases and J lost 0, with 9 bases in between. This entry comes from a study of post-analysis software for immune sequencing data. Study conclusions and caveats: Elevated frequency relative to controls characterized a handful of TRBV segments in patients, TRBV5-6, TRBV5-1 and TRBV20-1 among them.

Sequencing libraries made from TCR beta cDNA carried unique molecular identifiers. cDNA molecules numbering approximately 500,000 came from around 1 to 10 million T cells. Each CDR3 protein is one row after TCRdb ran MiXCR on the PCR reads. The sample records roughly 410,000 distinct CDR3 sequences, roughly 36% being singletons. The sample was blood. This chain links TRBV20-1 with TRBJ1-1, with D unclear. The TCR originated in a girl aged 5 to 17 with multiple sclerosis. The CDR3 loop is CSDQGMNTEAFF. The CDR3 DNA follows: TGCAGTGACCAAGGGATGAACACTGAAGCTTTCTTT.